The 16 T cell receptor beta chains below all came from one sample that was sequenced in a study of Graves' ophthalmopathy and Graves' hyperthyroidism. RNA transcripts served as template for amplifying TCR beta CDR3 sequences. First-round RT-PCR employed HTBI primers, with a second-round multiplex PCR after it. TCRdb re-derived calls from the multiplex PCR reads in MiXCR, one entry per CDR3 protein. The repertoire has around 520,000 distinct CDR3 sequences, less than 45% of them found once; the top ten carry about 4%. The sequenced sample consisted of peripheral blood or thyroid tissue (not recorded which). Every receptor here comes from an adult man with Graves' hyperthyroidism.

To note about this clonotype: A much larger clone sits a single nucleotide away, making a read error possible. The V call is TRBV25-1, the J call TRBJ2-7; TRBD1 agrees at 8 bases. Looked up from germline, CDR1 is MGHDK and CDR2 is SYGVNS. The trim removed 7 bases at V and 6 bases at J, leaving 2 bases unmatched. The CDR3 length is 11 residues. The CDR3 loop is CASTGQAEQYF. DNA of the CDR3: TGTGCCAGCACGGGACAGGCCGAGCAGTACTTC.

This clonotype was observed at least ten times. This chain joins TRBV2 and TRBJ2-5; D is ambiguous. CDR1 and CDR2 from the germline V gene are SNHLY and FYNNEI. Trimming shortened V by 6 bases and J by 5 bases, and 7 bases separated the two germline ends. The CDR3 spans 11 residues. The CDR3 spells CASSSRETQYF. CDR3 coding DNA: TGTGCCAGCAGCTCAAGGGAGACCCAGTACTTC. Full variable domain (remainder filled in from reference TRBV2 and TRBJ2-5): EPEVTQTPSHQVTQMGQEVILRCVPISNHLYFYWYRQILGQKVEFLVSFYNNEISEKSEIFDDQFSVERPDGSNFTLKIRSTKLEDSAMYFCASSSRETQYFGPGTRLLVL.

This chain links TRBV10-3 with TRBJ2-7; 11 bases are a match to TRBD1. Germline CDR1 reads ENHRY; CDR2 reads SYGVKD. Trimming removed 10 bases from V and 6 bases from J; junction bases left unmatched: 8. This CDR3 region has 13 residues. CDR3 sequence: CASRTGTGGEQYF. The CDR3 DNA follows: TGTGCCAGCAGGACCGGGACAGGGGGCGAGCAGTACTTC.

In its sample, this clonotype was seen many times. The V and J genes are TRBV5-8 and TRBJ1-1, with a tentative D call TRBD1 (5 bases). The CDR3 covers 14 residues. Germline assignment: CDR1 SGHTS and CDR2 YDEGEE. V was shortened by 4 bases and J by 0 bases, with 10 bases between the two germline ends. Here the CDR3 DNA reads TGTGCCAGCAGCCTACAGGTAGTGAACACTGAAGCTTTCTTT. Protein sequence: CASSLQVVNTEAFF.

This clonotype occurred a few times. The gene calls are TRBV2 and TRBJ1-5, with D possibly TRBD1 on 5 matching bases. This CDR3 is built from 13 residues. The germline CDR1 and CDR2 sequences are SNHLY and FYNNEI. CDR3: CASRGVYDQPQHF. The CDR3 nucleotides are TGTGCTTCCCGGGGGGTTTACGATCAGCCCCAGCATTTT.

The genes are TRBV29-1 and TRBJ2-7; 12 bases match TRBD2. CDR1 is SQVTM and CDR2 is ANQGSEA in the germline V gene. Unmatched junction bases numbered 6, after V lost 6 bases and J lost 3 bases. This CDR3 comprises 14 residues. CDR3 residues: CSVGWTSGIYEQYF. The DNA for the CDR3 is TGCAGCGTCGGATGGACTAGCGGGATCTACGAGCAGTACTTC.

This clonotype has ten or more counts. This sequence joins TRBV20-1 and TRBJ2-5, with 7 positions matching TRBD2. CDR1 and CDR2 from the germline V gene are DFQATT and SNEGSKA (reference sequence). Losses at the gene ends were 2 bases for V and 4 bases for J; bases not matched to a gene: 1. The CDR3 totals 12 residues. The CDR3 region has the DNA TGCAGTGCTAGACCGGGAGGAGAGACCCAGTACTTC. This translates into CSARPGGETQYF.

The chain couples TRBV25-1 to TRBJ2-7; 8 bases are a match to TRBD2. CDR3 size: 15 residues. Germline trimming cut 7 bases from V and 0 bases from J; bases unmatched to any gene: 8. Germline V gene data show CDR1 as MGHDK and CDR2 as SYGVNS. The CDR3, as DNA: TGTGCCAGCACCCAGACCGGGACTAGCTCCTACGAGCAGTACTTC. Residues: CASTQTGTSSYEQYF.

The V call is TRBV4-1, the J call TRBJ2-7; a weak D match, TRBD2 (6 bases). The V gene lost 0 bases and the J gene lost 2 bases, with 17 bases spanning the gap. This CDR3 is 17 amino acids long. Germline assignment: CDR1 MGHRA and CDR2 YSYEKL. The CDR3 region is CASSQDLSRGIPYEQYF. The CDR3 region has the DNA TGCGCCAGCAGCCAAGATTTATCTCGCGGGATACCCTACGAGCAGTACTTC.

The table lists this clonotype with a few counts. V is TRBV6-6 and J is TRBJ2-5, with 7 positions matching TRBD1. The J segment lost 7 bases and the V segment lost 6 bases, leaving 17 bases of the junction unmatched. This CDR3 is 16 amino acids long. The V gene's germline CDR1 is MNHNY and CDR2 SVGAGI (reference sequence). This chain's CDR3 is CASRAETGFYRGTQYF. The DNA for the CDR3 is TGTGCCAGCAGGGCAGAGACAGGGTTTTATCGTGGGACCCAGTACTTC.

To note about this clonotype: The junction does not match germline at one end; this may be a read error. DNA of the CDR3: TGTGCCAGCAGCGACCCCGCGGGGACCGGGGAGCTGCTTTTT. This encodes CASSDPAGTGELLF. V and J are TRBV9 and TRBJ2-2; a possible D gene is TRBD2 (6 bases). CDR1 SGDLS and CDR2 YYNGEE come from the germline V gene. The CDR3 is made up of 14 amino acids.

J is TRBJ1-2 and V is TRBV7-8; no reliable D call. The CDR3 runs to 14 residues. CDR1 and CDR2 (germline): SGHVS, FQNEAQ. The V end was cut by 3 bases, the J end by 8 bases, with 16 bases between. This CDR3 is CASSLAGPPGGYTF. In DNA, the CDR3 is TGTGCCAGCAGCTTGGCCGGGCCTCCGGGAGGCTACACCTTC.

This clonotype was seen many times. The V call is TRBV10-3, the J call TRBJ2-3, with a weak D call TRBD1 (5 bases). The CDR3 consists of 18 residues. The ends were cut back, 3 bases at V and 0 bases at J, with 19 bases in the middle. Germline V gene data show CDR1 as ENHRY and CDR2 as SYGVKD. The CDR3 bases are TGTGCCATCAGTGACGCCGTTCGCAAGGGGTCTAGCACAGATACGCAGTATTTT. This codes for CAISDAVRKGSSTDTQYF.

This clonotype was seen only once. The chain carries TRBV9 and TRBJ1-5; unclear D gene. From germline, CDR1 is SGDLS and CDR2 YYNGEE. The CDR3 covers 14 residues. Deletions cut 2 bases from V and 5 bases from J, with 11 bases between. The CDR3 loop reads CASSVGSPDQPQHF. In DNA form, the CDR3 reads TGTGCCAGCAGCGTGGGATCCCCAGATCAGCCCCAGCATTTT. Variable domain in full (rest from reference TRBV9 and TRBJ1-5): DSGVTQTPKHLITATGQRVTLRCSPRSGDLSVYWYQQSLDQGLQFLIQYYNGEERAKGNILERFSAQQFPDLHSELNLSSLELGDSALYFCASSVGSPDQPQHFGDGTRLSIL.

The rearrangement links TRBV5-1 to TRBJ2-2; possible D gene TRBD2, 6 bases. Deletions cut 1 base from V and 4 bases from J, with 17 bases between. Per germline, CDR1 SGHRS and CDR2 YFSETQ. This CDR3 contains 17 residues. As DNA, the CDR3 is TGCGCCAGCAGCTTGTATAGTGGGAGGCTTCTCACCGGGGAGCTGTTTTTT. This gives the protein CASSLYSGRLLTGELFF.

The chain joins TRBV19 to TRBJ2-2, with unresolved D. CDR1 LNHDA and CDR2 SQIVND come from the germline V gene (reference sequence). This CDR3 is built from 12 residues. Trimming removed 5 bases at V and 4 bases at J, with 5 bases between. The CDR3 sequence is CASSWATGELFF. DNA of the CDR3: TGTGCCAGTAGTTGGGCCACCGGGGAGCTGTTTTTT.